Below, one T cell receptor beta chain is given with its context. The data are from a study of blood T cell repertoires in COVID-19. Across the whole study: COVID-19 samples collected from the United States, Italy and Spain covered acute and convalescent phases. PBMCs, B-cell-depleted T cells, or T cells were the source of the cDNA or gDNA that made up the material.

In the source study's methods: For nucleated cells, counts were estimated from reference gene primer amplification. Sequencing used immunoSEQ multiplex PCR; TCRdb keeps in-frame clones, though not all of them. The V and J calls and clone size were taken over from that table, and D and trimming were inferred from the DNA. The sample yields around 250,000 clones, under 90% seen once. Trimming pared 5 bases from V and 1 base from J, leaving 11 bases between. Germline CDR1 SEHNR, CDR2 FQNEAQ (reference sequence). This CDR3 is 14 amino acids long. This clonotype was obtained from a human donor in a cohort sampled during active COVID-19. The sample comprised peripheral blood. The rearrangement uses TRBV7-9 and TRBJ1-1; tentatively, D is TRBD1 (6 bases). CDR3: CASSKQGRNTEAFF. CDR3 nucleotides: TGTGCCAGCAGCAAACAGGGAAGGAACACTGAAGCTTTCTTT.